This T cell receptor beta chain comes out of a study of blood T cell repertoires in COVID-19. Authors' data handling: Amplified reference gene primers provided the basis for estimating nucleated cell counts. The repertoire was sequenced with immunoSEQ multiplex PCR; TCRdb's copy has only in-frame clones and lacks some. V and J calls plus clone size are reproduced from that table; the DNA served to infer D and trimming. The table has around 170,000 clones, over 70% seen once. Looked up from germline, CDR1 is SGHRS and CDR2 is YFSETQ. This CDR3 region has 14 residues. The ends lost 5 bases at V and 5 bases at J; junction bases unmatched: 5. All enrollees were roughly 18 to 95 years old and from about two dozen US areas.

The rearrangement joins TRBV5-1 to TRBJ1-4; 8 nucleotides match TRBD1. The specimen was PBMCs or T cells enriched from blood (not recorded which). The source of this sequence is a man aged 55 to 70 who had been exposed to COVID-19. For the CDR3, the DNA is TGCGCCAGCAGGACAGGGGTAGTCAATGAAAAACTGTTTTTT. Its translation: CASRTGVVNEKLFF.